These T cell receptor beta chains were read from a single sample in a study of blood T cell repertoires in COVID-19. Only in-frame clones appear in the TCRdb table, and some are missing; sequencing was by immunoSEQ multiplex PCR. The sample holds about 81,000 clones; 91% are singletons and the top ten take 1.9%. Sequencing was performed on peripheral blood. The receptors here all came from a woman aged 45-60 years in a cohort sampled during active COVID-19. The CDR3 runs from the conserved cysteine through the conserved F or W. A D gene is named only where the DNA matches it firmly.

d_call: -
j_call: TRBJ1-4
v_call: TRBV6-6
cdr3_aa: CASTGNEKLFF
cdr3_nt: TGTGCCAGCACAGGGAATGAAAAACTGTTTTTT

d_call: TRBD2
j_call: TRBJ2-5
v_call: TRBV6-5
cdr3_aa: CASTTGTSDRTQYF
cdr3_nt: TGTGCCAGCACTACCGGGACTAGCGATAGGACCCAGTACTTC

d_call: TRBD1
j_call: TRBJ1-4
v_call: TRBV6-1
cdr3_aa: CASSEPTPGQANEKLFF
cdr3_nt: TGTGCCAGCAGTGAACCCACCCCGGGACAGGCTAATGAAAAACTGTTTTTT

d_call: -
j_call: TRBJ2-1
v_call: TRBV5-1
cdr3_aa: CASSLKRPDLPRNEQFF
cdr3_nt: TGCGCCAGCAGCTTGAAGCGCCCAGACCTCCCGCGGAATGAGCAGTTCTTC

d_call: -
j_call: TRBJ1-1
v_call: TRBV11-2
cdr3_aa: CASSLDPGAEAFF
cdr3_nt: TGTGCCAGCAGCTTAGATCCGGGGGCTGAAGCTTTCTTT

d_call: TRBD2
j_call: TRBJ2-1
v_call: TRBV27
cdr3_aa: CASSFDWPILGTSGGPGSYNEQFF
cdr3_nt: TGTGCCAGCAGTTTCGACTGGCCGATCTTAGGGACTAGCGGGGGCCCTGGCTCCTACAATGAGCAGTTCTTC

d_call: -
j_call: TRBJ1-6
v_call: TRBV7-6
cdr3_aa: CASSLAFGGSNSPLHF
cdr3_nt: TGTGCCAGCAGCTTAGCGTTCGGGGGTTCAAATTCACCCCTCCACTTT

d_call: -
j_call: TRBJ1-4
v_call: TRBV19
cdr3_aa: CASSPQGRPEKLFF
cdr3_nt: TGTGCCAGTAGCCCTCAGGGCAGGCCTGAAAAACTGTTTTTT

d_call: -
j_call: TRBJ2-3
v_call: TRBV24-1
cdr3_aa: CATSDSQAGTTQYF
cdr3_nt: TGTGCCACCAGTGATTCACAAGCGGGTACAACGCAGTATTTT

d_call: TRBD1
j_call: TRBJ2-3
v_call: TRBV25-1
cdr3_aa: CASSDMTGGRDTQYF
cdr3_nt: TGTGCCAGCAGTGACATGACAGGGGGCCGGGATACGCAGTATTTT

d_call: TRBD1
j_call: TRBJ1-1
v_call: TRBV13
cdr3_aa: CASSAGQGGWADTEAFF
cdr3_nt: TGTGCCAGCAGCGCCGGACAGGGAGGCTGGGCGGACACTGAAGCTTTCTTT

d_call: TRBD1
j_call: TRBJ2-7
v_call: TRBV7-2
cdr3_aa: CASSLRLTGAPYEQYF
cdr3_nt: TGTGCCAGCAGCTTACGTCTAACAGGGGCACCCTACGAGCAGTACTTC

d_call: -
j_call: TRBJ1-1
v_call: TRBV24-1
cdr3_aa: CATSALGGQEAFF
cdr3_nt: TGTGCCACCAGTGCCCTGGGTGGACAAGAAGCTTTCTTT

d_call: -
j_call: TRBJ2-2
v_call: TRBV10-3
cdr3_aa: CAIMGTPPDGELFF
cdr3_nt: TGTGCCATCATGGGGACTCCCCCTGACGGGGAGCTGTTTTTT

d_call: -
j_call: TRBJ1-1
v_call: TRBV10-1
cdr3_aa: CASSDPGQNTEAFF
cdr3_nt: TGCGCCAGCAGTGACCCCGGACAGAACACTGAAGCTTTCTTT

d_call: -
j_call: TRBJ2-7
v_call: TRBV5-1
cdr3_aa: CASSFQGFSYEQYF
cdr3_nt: TGCGCCAGCAGCTTTCAGGGTTTTTCCTACGAGCAGTACTTC

d_call: -
j_call: TRBJ1-6
v_call: TRBV18
cdr3_aa: CASSPSSGGVSPLHF
cdr3_nt: TGTGCCAGCTCACCATCTAGCGGGGGGGTCTCACCCCTCCACTTT

d_call: TRBD2
j_call: TRBJ2-5
v_call: TRBV28
cdr3_aa: CASSTSGNQETQYF
cdr3_nt: TGTGCCAGCAGTACTAGCGGGAACCAAGAGACCCAGTACTTC

d_call: TRBD1
j_call: TRBJ2-2
v_call: TRBV6-6
cdr3_aa: CASRDRAFSGELFF
cdr3_nt: TGTGCCAGCCGGGACAGGGCTTTTTCCGGGGAGCTGTTTTTT

d_call: -
j_call: TRBJ1-1
v_call: TRBV25-1
cdr3_aa: CASGQMNTEAFF
cdr3_nt: TGTGCCAGCGGACAGATGAACACTGAAGCTTTCTTT

d_call: -
j_call: TRBJ1-5
v_call: TRBV6-5
cdr3_aa: CASKIGGVLNQPQHF
cdr3_nt: TGTGCCAGCAAGATAGGAGGGGTCCTGAATCAGCCCCAGCATTTT

d_call: -
j_call: TRBJ2-1
v_call: TRBV5-6
cdr3_aa: CASSRQVEQFF
cdr3_nt: TGTGCCAGCAGCCGTCAGGTTGAGCAGTTCTTC

d_call: -
j_call: TRBJ2-2
v_call: TRBV5-6
cdr3_aa: CASSFWTSLNTGELFF
cdr3_nt: TGTGCCAGCAGCTTCTGGACATCGTTGAACACCGGGGAGCTGTTTTTT

d_call: TRBD1
j_call: TRBJ1-2
v_call: TRBV5-1
cdr3_aa: CASSLDRGRNGYTF
cdr3_nt: TGCGCCAGCAGCTTAGACAGGGGGCGAAATGGCTACACCTTC

d_call: TRBD2
j_call: TRBJ2-3
v_call: TRBV19
cdr3_aa: CASKPGGGVDADTQYF
cdr3_nt: TGTGCCAGTAAACCGGGAGGGGGGGTTGACGCGGATACGCAGTATTTT

d_call: -
j_call: TRBJ1-1
v_call: TRBV5-1
cdr3_aa: CASSLRINTEAFF
cdr3_nt: TGCGCCAGCAGCCTGCGCATTAACACTGAAGCTTTCTTT

d_call: -
j_call: TRBJ1-1
v_call: TRBV3-1/TRBV3-2
cdr3_aa: CASSLGQSMNTEAFF
cdr3_nt: TGTGCCAGCAGCCTGGGGCAGTCCATGAACACTGAAGCTTTCTTT

d_call: -
j_call: TRBJ1-6
v_call: TRBV27
cdr3_aa: CASTTLTEGYNSPLHF
cdr3_nt: TGTGCCAGCACCACTCTCACAGAGGGCTATAATTCACCCCTCCACTTT

d_call: TRBD1
j_call: TRBJ1-3
v_call: TRBV7-8
cdr3_aa: CASSRYRGVGGNTIYF
cdr3_nt: TGTGCCAGCAGCCGATACAGGGGAGTTGGTGGAAACACCATATATTTT

d_call: -
j_call: TRBJ2-2
v_call: TRBV19
cdr3_aa: CASSRVVNTGELFF
cdr3_nt: TGTGCCAGTAGCAGGGTGGTGAACACCGGGGAGCTGTTTTTT

d_call: TRBD2
j_call: TRBJ2-2
v_call: TRBV5-6
cdr3_aa: CASSLFGVFSGRTGELFF
cdr3_nt: TGTGCCAGCAGCTTGTTCGGGGTCTTTAGCGGGAGGACCGGGGAGCTGTTTTTT

d_call: -
j_call: TRBJ1-1
v_call: TRBV6-5
cdr3_aa: CASSSRDKNTEAFF
cdr3_nt: TGTGCCAGCAGTTCCCGGGACAAGAACACTGAAGCTTTCTTT

d_call: -
j_call: TRBJ2-5
v_call: TRBV9
cdr3_aa: CASSGQGRGSRGETQYF
cdr3_nt: TGTGCCAGCAGCGGGCAGGGAAGGGGCTCTAGAGGTGAGACCCAGTACTTC

d_call: -
j_call: TRBJ1-1
v_call: TRBV29-1
cdr3_aa: CSVGRGTGEAFF
cdr3_nt: TGCAGCGTTGGTCGCGGGACGGGTGAAGCTTTCTTT

d_call: TRBD1
j_call: TRBJ1-6
v_call: TRBV2
cdr3_aa: CASSKDRGDSPLHF
cdr3_nt: TGTGCCAGCAGCAAAGACAGGGGTGATTCACCCCTCCACTTT

d_call: TRBD1
j_call: TRBJ2-4
v_call: TRBV12-3/TRBV12-4
cdr3_aa: CASRTTGGNIQYF
cdr3_nt: TGTGCCAGCAGAACAACAGGGGGGAACATTCAGTACTTC

d_call: TRBD1
j_call: TRBJ1-2
v_call: TRBV6-4
cdr3_aa: CASRPSGQGLGGYTF
cdr3_nt: TGTGCCAGCAGACCGTCGGGACAGGGTCTGGGTGGCTACACCTTC

d_call: TRBD2
j_call: TRBJ2-3
v_call: TRBV9
cdr3_aa: CASSVAGLAATDTQYF
cdr3_nt: TGTGCCAGCAGCGTGGCAGGACTAGCGGCCACAGATACGCAGTATTTT

d_call: TRBD2
j_call: TRBJ2-5
v_call: TRBV2
cdr3_aa: CASTTAGGQGKTQYF
cdr3_nt: TGTGCCAGCACCACAGCGGGGGGCCAGGGTAAGACCCAGTACTTC

d_call: TRBD2
j_call: TRBJ2-1
v_call: TRBV3-1/TRBV3-2
cdr3_aa: CASSPDLAGYNEQFF
cdr3_nt: TGTGCCAGCAGCCCCGATCTAGCGGGGTACAATGAGCAGTTCTTC

d_call: TRBD1
j_call: TRBJ2-2
v_call: TRBV7-9
cdr3_aa: CASSPGQGNTGELFF
cdr3_nt: TGTGCCAGCAGCCCGGGACAGGGTAACACCGGGGAGCTGTTTTTT

d_call: -
j_call: TRBJ1-5
v_call: TRBV15
cdr3_aa: CATSRDLGGAGRPQHF
cdr3_nt: TGTGCCACCAGCAGAGATCTGGGGGGGGCAGGTCGGCCCCAGCATTTT

d_call: TRBD2
j_call: TRBJ2-7
v_call: TRBV29-1
cdr3_aa: CSVDGGSGSWEQYF
cdr3_nt: TGCAGCGTTGACGGTGGTAGCGGGAGTTGGGAGCAGTACTTC

d_call: -
j_call: TRBJ2-7
v_call: TRBV6-5
cdr3_aa: CASSYAVSSYEQYF
cdr3_nt: TGTGCCAGCAGTTACGCCGTTAGCTCCTACGAGCAGTACTTC

d_call: TRBD2
j_call: TRBJ2-4
v_call: TRBV6-5
cdr3_aa: CASWEGSGTKYF
cdr3_nt: TGTGCCAGCTGGGAGGGGTCGGGAACTAAGTACTTC

d_call: TRBD1
j_call: TRBJ1-4
v_call: TRBV10-3
cdr3_aa: CAISEVQGSNEKLFF
cdr3_nt: TGTGCCATCAGTGAGGTACAGGGGTCAAATGAAAAACTGTTTTTT